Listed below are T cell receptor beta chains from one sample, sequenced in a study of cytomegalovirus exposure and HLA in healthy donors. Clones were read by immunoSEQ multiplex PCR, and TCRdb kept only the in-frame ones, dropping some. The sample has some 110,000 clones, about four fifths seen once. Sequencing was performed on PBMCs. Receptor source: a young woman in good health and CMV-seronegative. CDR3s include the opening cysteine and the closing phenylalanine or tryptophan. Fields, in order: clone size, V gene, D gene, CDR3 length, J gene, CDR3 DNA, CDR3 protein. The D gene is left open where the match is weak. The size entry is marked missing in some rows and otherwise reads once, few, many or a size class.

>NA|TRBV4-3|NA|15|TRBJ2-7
TGCGCCAGCAGCCAAGGATCTGGACTCGGATACGAGCAGTACTTC
CASSQGSGLGYEQYF
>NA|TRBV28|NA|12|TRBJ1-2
TGTGCCAGCAGTTGGGCAGGGTCTGGCTACACCTTC
CASSWAGSGYTF
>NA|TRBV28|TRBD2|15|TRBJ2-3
TGTGCCAGCAGCGCCCCAGCGGGAAGCACAGATACGCAGTATTTT
CASSAPAGSTDTQYF
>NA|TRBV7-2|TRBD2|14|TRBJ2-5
TGTGCCAGCAGCCCCAAAGGCAGGGAGGGGACCCAGTACTTC
CASSPKGREGTQYF
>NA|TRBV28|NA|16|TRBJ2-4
TGTGCCAGCAGTTCCCGGCTGGCTCGGGGTCAAAACATTCAGTACTTC
CASSSRLARGQNIQYF
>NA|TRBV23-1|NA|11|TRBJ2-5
TGCGCCAGCACAGCGACGGAGACCCAGTACTTC
CASTATETQYF
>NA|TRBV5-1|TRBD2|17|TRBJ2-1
TGCGCCAGCAGCTTTCCCTGGGCGGGAGACCTCAAGAATGAGCAGTTCTTC
CASSFPWAGDLKNEQFF
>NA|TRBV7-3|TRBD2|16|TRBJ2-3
TGTGCCAGCAGCGGACGCGGTAGCGGGGGGGCAGATACGCAGTATTTT
CASSGRGSGGADTQYF
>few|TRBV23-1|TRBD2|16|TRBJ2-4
TGCGCCAGCACCGGCGGGGGGAACCTAGCCAAAAACATTCAGTACTTC
CASTGGGNLAKNIQYF
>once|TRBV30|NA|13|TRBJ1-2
TGTGCCCGCGGACAGCGAGCCTTCGGTGGCTACACCTTC
CARGQRAFGGYTF
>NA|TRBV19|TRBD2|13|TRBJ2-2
TGTGCCAGTGCCGGGACTAGCTCCGGGGAGCTGTTTTTT
CASAGTSSGELFF
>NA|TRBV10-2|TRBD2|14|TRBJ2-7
TGCGCCAGCAGTTCTAGCGGGAGTTACTACGAGCAGTACTTC
CASSSSGSYYEQYF
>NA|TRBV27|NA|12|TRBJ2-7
TGTGCCAGCAGTTCGAACAGGGACGAGCAGTACTTC
CASSSNRDEQYF
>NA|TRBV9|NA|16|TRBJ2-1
TGTGCCAGCAGCGTAGCCCCACTCGTGGGGCCCAATGAGCAGTTCTTC
CASSVAPLVGPNEQFF
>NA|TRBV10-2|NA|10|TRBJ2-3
TGCGCCAGCAGCTCCGATACGCAGTATTTT
CASSSDTQYF
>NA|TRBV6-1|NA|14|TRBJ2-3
TGTGCCAGCAGTGAATTACATAGCACAGATACGCAGTATTTT
CASSELHSTDTQYF
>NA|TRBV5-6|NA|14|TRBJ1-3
TGTGCCAGCAGCTTTGGCAGCTCTGGAAACACCATATATTTT
CASSFGSSGNTIYF
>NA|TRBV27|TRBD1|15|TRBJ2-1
TGTGCCAGCAGTCCCTCCCAGGGGGCATACAATGAGCAGTTCTTC
CASSPSQGAYNEQFF
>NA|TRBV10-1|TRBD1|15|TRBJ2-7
TGCGCCAGCAGTGAACCGGGACAGGGTTTCTACGAGCAGTACTTC
CASSEPGQGFYEQYF
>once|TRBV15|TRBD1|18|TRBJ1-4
TGTGCCACCAGCAGACACCGGGACAGTGTTGCAACTAATGAAAAACTGTTTTTT
CATSRHRDSVATNEKLFF
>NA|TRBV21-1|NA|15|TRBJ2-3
TGTGCCAGCAGACCGGGACAGGGGTTGCCAGATACGCAGTATTTT
CASRPGQGLPDTQYF
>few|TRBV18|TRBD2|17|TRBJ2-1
TGTGCCAGCTCACCGGGGGGGTCAAGCGGAGATAACAATGAGCAGTTCTTC
CASSPGGSSGDNNEQFF
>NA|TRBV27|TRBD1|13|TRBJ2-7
TGTGCCATCTCGAGAGGGACAGGGGGCGAGCAGTACTTC
CAISRGTGGEQYF
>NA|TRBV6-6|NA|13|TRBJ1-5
TGTGCCAGCAGTCCCGACAGGAATCAGCCCCAGCATTTT
CASSPDRNQPQHF
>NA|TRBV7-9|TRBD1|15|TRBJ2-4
TGTGCCAGCAGCCCCGAGGGACAGGGAAGGTACATTCAGTACTTC
CASSPEGQGRYIQYF
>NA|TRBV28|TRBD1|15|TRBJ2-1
TGTGCCAGCAGTCTTTGGACAGGGCGGGTGGATGAGCAGTTCTTC
CASSLWTGRVDEQFF
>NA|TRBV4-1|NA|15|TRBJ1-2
TGCGCCAGCAGCCAAGATCATGGAGGGGCCGGTGGCTACACCTTC
CASSQDHGGAGGYTF
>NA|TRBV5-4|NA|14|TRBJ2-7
TGTGCCAGCAGCTTGGGGTTAGGAGCCTACGAGCAGTACTTC
CASSLGLGAYEQYF
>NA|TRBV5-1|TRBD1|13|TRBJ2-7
TGCGCCAGCAGCTCCGGACAGGGCTACGAGCAGTACTTC
CASSSGQGYEQYF
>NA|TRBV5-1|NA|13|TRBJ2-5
TGCGCCAGCAGCTCCACAGGGCTGAAGACCCAGTACTTC
CASSSTGLKTQYF
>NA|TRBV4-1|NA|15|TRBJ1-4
TGCGCCAGCAGCCAAGATTGGCAGGCAAGGGAAAAACTGTTTTTT
CASSQDWQAREKLFF
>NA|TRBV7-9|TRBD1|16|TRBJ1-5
TGTGCCAGCAGCCCCTGGACAGGGGGCGTCAATCAGCCCCAGCATTTT
CASSPWTGGVNQPQHF
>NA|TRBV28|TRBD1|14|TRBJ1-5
TGTGCCAGCAGTTGGGACAGGGAAAATCAGCCCCAGCATTTT
CASSWDRENQPQHF
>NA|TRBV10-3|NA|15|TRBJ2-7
TGTGCCATCAGTGAGGACCCGGAGGGTACCTACGAGCAGTACTTC
CAISEDPEGTYEQYF
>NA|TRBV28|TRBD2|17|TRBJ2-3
TGTGCCAGCAGCCCTAGCGGCCTCTCCTCAGGGACAGATACGCAGTATTTT
CASSPSGLSSGTDTQYF
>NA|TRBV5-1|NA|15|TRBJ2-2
TGCGCCAGCAGCTTGGGCCCTCCAGTTACCGGGGAGCTGTTTTTT
CASSLGPPVTGELFF
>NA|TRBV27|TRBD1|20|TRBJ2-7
TGTGCCAGCAGTTTATTTCTCCCGGGACAGGGGACTAGGAGCTCCTACGAGCAGTACTTC
CASSLFLPGQGTRSSYEQYF
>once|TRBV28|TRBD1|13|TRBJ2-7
TGTGCCAGCAGTTCCGGACAGGGGGACGAGCAGTACTTC
CASSSGQGDEQYF
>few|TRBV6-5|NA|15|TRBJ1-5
TGTGCCAGCAGTTACGGGCAGGGCCCCAATCAGCCCCAGCATTTT
CASSYGQGPNQPQHF
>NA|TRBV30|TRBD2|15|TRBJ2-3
TGTGCCTGGAAAACCGGCGGGAGTTACACAGATACGCAGTATTTT
CAWKTGGSYTDTQYF
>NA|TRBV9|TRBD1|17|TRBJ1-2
TGTGCCAGCAGCGCGGGACAGGGCCCGAGGGGGGTATATGGCTACACCTTC
CASSAGQGPRGVYGYTF
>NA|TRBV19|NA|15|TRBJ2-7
TGTGCCAGTAGTATAGGAGGCGACCCCTCCTACGAGCAGTACTTC
CASSIGGDPSYEQYF